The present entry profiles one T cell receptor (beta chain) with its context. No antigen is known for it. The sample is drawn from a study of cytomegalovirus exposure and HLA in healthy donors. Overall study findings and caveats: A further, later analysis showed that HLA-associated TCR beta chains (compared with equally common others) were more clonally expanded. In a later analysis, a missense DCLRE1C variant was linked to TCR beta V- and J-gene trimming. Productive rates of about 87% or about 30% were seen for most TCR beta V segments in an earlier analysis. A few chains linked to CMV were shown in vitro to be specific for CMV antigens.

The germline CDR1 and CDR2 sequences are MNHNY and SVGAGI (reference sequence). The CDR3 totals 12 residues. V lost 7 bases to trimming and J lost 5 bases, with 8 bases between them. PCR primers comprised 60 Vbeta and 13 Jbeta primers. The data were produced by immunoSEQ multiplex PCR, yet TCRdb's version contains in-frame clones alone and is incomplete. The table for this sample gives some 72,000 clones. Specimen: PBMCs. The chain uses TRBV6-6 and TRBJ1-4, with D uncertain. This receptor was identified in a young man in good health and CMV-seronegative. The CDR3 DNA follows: TGTGCCAGCACCTCAAGCAATGAAAAACTGTTTTTT. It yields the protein CASTSSNEKLFF.